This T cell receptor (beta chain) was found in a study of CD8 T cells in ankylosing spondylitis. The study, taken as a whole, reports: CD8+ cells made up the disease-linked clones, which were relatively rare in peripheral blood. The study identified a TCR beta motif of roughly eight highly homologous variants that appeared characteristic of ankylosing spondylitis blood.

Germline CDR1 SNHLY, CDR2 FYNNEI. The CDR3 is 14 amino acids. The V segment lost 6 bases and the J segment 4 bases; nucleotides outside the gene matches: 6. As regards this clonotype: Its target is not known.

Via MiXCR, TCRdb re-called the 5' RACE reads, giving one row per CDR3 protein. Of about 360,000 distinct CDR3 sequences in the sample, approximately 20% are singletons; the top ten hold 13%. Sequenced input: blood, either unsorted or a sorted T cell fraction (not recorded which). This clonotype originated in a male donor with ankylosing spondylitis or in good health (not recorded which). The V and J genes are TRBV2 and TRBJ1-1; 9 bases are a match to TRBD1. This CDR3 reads CASSGGQGSTEAFF. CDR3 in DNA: TGTGCCAGCAGCGGGGGACAGGGAAGCACTGAAGCTTTCTTT.